The 23 T cell receptor beta chains presented below share a single source sample, sequenced in a study of T cell repertoires in cytomegalovirus infection. The antigens these receptors bind are not known. Each CDR3 protein is one row after TCRdb ran MiXCR on the reads. Of around 900,000 distinct CDR3 sequences in the sample, around 31% are singletons; the top ten hold more than 12%. The sequenced sample was cultured CD8+ T cells from PBMCs, obtained from culture after CMV antigen stimulation. These receptors were taken from a human donor in good health (CMV status not recorded). Some clones in this sample may be carry-over from other donors' samples.

The sample holds a few counts of this clonotype. The J gene is TRBJ1-2, the V gene TRBV12-3 or TRBV12-4, with 9 positions matching TRBD1. V dropped 3 bases and J dropped 4; count of bases not matched to a gene: 9. The CDR3 spans 16 residues. CDR3 loop: CASSFHSTGGRYGYTF. The CDR3 nucleotides are TGTGCCAGCAGTTTCCACAGCACAGGGGGCCGCTATGGCTACACCTTC.

The CDR3: CASIRPGRPEAFF. CDR3 nucleotide sequence: TGTGCCAGCATCAGGCCCGGACGGCCTGAAGCTTTCTTT. The V call is TRBV12-3 or TRBV12-4, the J call TRBJ1-1; the D is unclear. The CDR3 covers 13 residues. V was trimmed by 7 bases and J by 6 bases, leaving 15 bases between them.

This clonotype appeared many times. The chain couples TRBV7-9 to TRBJ1-1, with D perhaps matching TRBD1 (6 bases). The CDR3 extends over 15 amino acids. Germline V gives CDR1 SEHNR, CDR2 FQNEAQ (reference sequence). V was cut by 2 bases and J by 0 bases, with 10 bases left in between. The DNA of the CDR3 is TGTGCCAGCAGCTTATTCACAGGGCTGAACACTGAAGCTTTCTTT. Translating gives CASSLFTGLNTEAFF.

The chain employs TRBV7-9 and TRBJ2-7, with unresolved D. The CDR3 is made up of 13 amino acids. Per the germline V gene, CDR1 is SEHNR and CDR2 is FQNEAQ (reference sequence). V was clipped by 5 bases and J by 0 bases, with 8 bases between them. CDR3 sequence: CASSHQGSYEQYF. DNA of the CDR3: TGTGCCAGCAGCCACCAAGGCTCCTACGAGCAGTACTTC.

This clonotype has a handful of counts. The V gene is TRBV6-4, the J gene TRBJ1-4; a possible D gene is TRBD1 (5 bases). Germline CDR1 MRHNA, CDR2 SNTAGT. The CDR3 sequence is 12 residues long. The V end lost 8 bases, the J end lost 12 bases, and 16 bases lay between the germline ends. This chain's CDR3 is CASQPQVSELFF. The CDR3 bases are TGTGCCAGCCAGCCACAGGTTTCGGAACTGTTTTTT.

This rearrangement joins TRBV7-2 to TRBJ1-5; a weak D match, TRBD1 (5 bases). The length of the CDR3 is 14 residues. Per the germline V gene, CDR1 is SGHTA and CDR2 is FQGNSA. CDR3 nucleotides: TGTGTCTACCGTCCAGGGAGCTCCAATCAGCCCCAGCATTTT. It yields the protein CVYRPGSSNQPQHF.

The chain uses TRBV7-2 and TRBJ2-2; D is perhaps TRBD1 (6 bases). Trimming took 7 bases from V and 4 from J, leaving 13 bases between them. CDR3 length: 14 amino acids. Germline loops: CDR1 SGHTA, CDR2 FQGNSA. For the CDR3, the DNA is TGTGCCAGCACCACCGGGACATTCACCGGGGAGCTGTTTTTT. Amino acids: CASTTGTFTGELFF.

The V call is TRBV4-3, the J call TRBJ1-1; a possible D gene is TRBD1 (6 bases). Trimming took 7 bases from V and 1 from J, leaving 13 bases between them. The V gene's germline CDR1 is LGHNA and CDR2 YSLEER. The CDR3 spans 14 residues. As DNA, the CDR3 is TGCGCCAGCACCGCGGGACACTCGAACACTGAAGCTTTCTTT. Its protein product is CASTAGHSNTEAFF.

The J gene is TRBJ2-1, the V gene TRBV6-6, with 11 bases lining up with TRBD2. CDR1 and CDR2 (germline): MNHNY, SVGAGI (reference sequence). This CDR3 contains 15 residues. J gave up 7 bases and V 2 bases, and 4 bases lay outside the gene matches. The CDR3 DNA is TGTGCCAGCAGTTACGCGACTAGCGGGGAAAATGAGCAGTTCTTC. It is translated as CASSYATSGENEQFF.

This clonotype occurred many times. The V gene is TRBV7-6, the J gene TRBJ2-3; the D gene is possibly TRBD2 (6 bases). Between the trimmed V and J ends, which lost 8 bases and 1 base, there was a span of 31 bases. This CDR3 comprises 20 residues. CDR1 SGHVS and CDR2 FNYEAQ come from the germline V gene. This CDR3 is CASSDRQGGLWGVGTDTQYF. DNA for the CDR3: TGTGCCAGCTCAGACCGGCAGGGTGGCCTGTGGGGGGTGGGCACAGATACGCAGTATTTT.

This clonotype was counted at least ten times. The chain joins TRBV7-2 to TRBJ1-3; D is perhaps TRBD1 (5 bases). Germline V gives CDR1 SGHTA, CDR2 FQGNSA. The CDR3 covers 15 residues. V was cut by 4 bases and J by 8 bases, with 18 bases left in between. The CDR3 DNA follows: TGTGCCAGCAGCTCCCCTGACAGTATCGGGGACACCATATATTTT. Protein product: CASSSPDSIGDTIYF.

This clonotype was seen more than once but under ten times. V and J are TRBV27 and TRBJ2-7, with TRBD2 matching over 11 bases. Germline V gene sequence: CDR1 MNHEY, CDR2 SMNVEV (reference sequence). The CDR3 totals 16 residues. Trimming at V came to 2 bases and at J to 0 bases, leaving 3 bases not matched to a gene. This chain's CDR3 is CASSLATSGSSYEQYF. The DNA for the CDR3 is TGTGCCAGCAGTTTAGCTACTAGCGGGAGCTCCTACGAGCAGTACTTC.

This clonotype was seen more than once but under ten times. The chain links TRBV24-1 to TRBJ1-2; D perhaps matches TRBD1 (5 bases). Germline CDR1 reads KGHDR; CDR2 reads SFDVKD. This CDR3 spans 11 amino acids. V lost 9 bases and J lost 1, with 5 bases in between. The CDR3 sequence: CATGGNYGYTF. The CDR3, as DNA: TGTGCCACCGGGGGTAACTATGGCTACACCTTC.

This rearrangement joins TRBV27 to TRBJ2-7, with TRBD2 matching over 8 bases. This CDR3 is 14 amino acids long. Per the germline V gene, CDR1 is MNHEY and CDR2 is SMNVEV (reference sequence). The J segment lost 2 bases and the V segment lost 5 bases, leaving 5 bases of the junction unmatched. The CDR3 DNA sequence: TGTGCCAGCAGTCGACGGGGGGGCGCCTACGAGCAGTACGTC. Amino acids: CASSRRGGAYEQYV.

The V and J genes are TRBV25-1 and TRBJ1-3, with D possibly TRBD1 on 6 matching bases. CDR1 and CDR2 (germline): MGHDK, SYGVNS. V lost 7 bases to trimming and J lost 3 bases, with 10 bases between them. CDR3 length equals 13 residues. The CDR3 DNA sequence: TGTGCCAGCATTGGGACAAGTGGAAACACCATATATTTT. Protein: CASIGTSGNTIYF.

This clonotype was counted ten times or more. The chain recombines TRBV7-9 with TRBJ1-5; TRBD1 aligns across 7 bases. Germline V gene lookup returns CDR1 SEHNR and CDR2 FQNEAQ (reference sequence). CDR3 length: 13 residues. The trim removed 4 bases at V and 5 bases at J, leaving 2 bases unmatched. CDR3 in DNA: TGTGCCAGCAGCTCAACAGGGGATCAGCCCCAGCATTTT. Protein sequence: CASSSTGDQPQHF.

Details on this clonotype: A read error may produce the germline difference seen at one junction end. V usage is TRBV28 and J usage is TRBJ2-5; D is undetermined. Germline assignment: CDR1 MDHEN and CDR2 SYDVKM. The CDR3 is 12 amino acids. CDR3 residues: CVSSGQPETQYF. The CDR3 DNA sequence: TGTGTCAGCAGTGGGCAGCCCGAGACCCAGTACTTC.

The rearrangement links TRBV2 to TRBJ1-1; the D gene is possibly TRBD1 (6 bases). This CDR3 spans 12 amino acids. V was pared by 8 bases and J by 7 bases, with 14 bases between. Germline V gene data show CDR1 as SNHLY and CDR2 as FYNNEI. CDR3: CASATGWDEAFF. CDR3 nucleotides: TGTGCCAGCGCTACAGGGTGGGATGAAGCTTTCTTT. The whole variable domain, filled in from reference TRBV2 and TRBJ1-1, reads EPEVTQTPSHQVTQMGQEVILRCVPISNHLYFYWYRQILGQKVEFLVSFYNNEISEKSEIFDDQFSVERPDGSNFTLKIRSTKLEDSAMYFCASATGWDEAFFGQGTRLTVV.

This chain joins TRBV28 and TRBJ1-3; D uncertain. The CDR3 contains 15 residues. Per the germline V gene, CDR1 is MDHEN and CDR2 is SYDVKM. Trimming removed 3 bases from V and 6 bases from J, with 15 bases in between. The CDR3 DNA reads TGTGCCAGCAGTTTTAGCCCGGGCCGGGAAAACACCATATATTTT. Amino acids: CASSFSPGRENTIYF.

The chain uses TRBV6-8 and TRBJ1-5; tentatively, D is TRBD1 (5 bases). Per the germline V gene, CDR1 is MNHGY and CDR2 is SAAAGT. Trimming shortened V by 5 bases and J by 5 bases, and 10 bases separated the two germline ends. CDR3 length: 13 amino acids. The CDR3 coding sequence is TGTGCCAGCAGTATGGGACGGGATCAGCCCCAGCATTTT. It codes for CASSMGRDQPQHF.

V is TRBV20-1 and J is TRBJ2-7, with D unclear. Looked up from germline, CDR1 is DFQATT and CDR2 is SNEGSKA (reference sequence). The CDR3 consists of 15 residues. With 3 bases removed from V and 3 bases from J, the gap between germline ends came to 18 bases. This CDR3 reads CSARSPGEEIYEQYF. The CDR3 coding sequence is TGCAGTGCTAGGTCCCCCGGAGAGGAAATCTACGAGCAGTACTTC.

The J gene is TRBJ1-1, the V gene TRBV9, with D unresolved. V was shortened by 4 bases and J by 6 bases, with 13 bases between the two germline ends. The CDR3 has 13 residues. Germline V lookup: CDR1 SGDLS, CDR2 YYNGEE. Written as DNA, the CDR3 is TGTGCCAGCAGCCCCCGGTTTGACTCTGAAGCTTTCTTT. Translation: CASSPRFDSEAFF.

The V gene is TRBV20-1, the J gene TRBJ2-5, with D possibly being TRBD2 (5 bases). Deletions cut 0 bases from V and 0 bases from J, with 26 bases between. The CDR3 sequence is 20 residues long. Germline values: CDR1 DFQATT, CDR2 SNEGSKA (reference sequence). CDR3 sequence: CSARDFPRIEEAHHQETQYF. CDR3 in DNA: TGCAGTGCTAGAGATTTCCCCAGGATCGAGGAGGCTCACCACCAAGAGACCCAGTACTTC.